These 29 T cell receptor beta chains share one sample of origin, sequenced in a study of shared clonotypes between healthy human individuals. Clones were sequenced by immunoSEQ multiplex PCR, and TCRdb holds only the in-frame ones, with some missing. The sample carries fewer than 350,000 clones, around 87% recorded once. Sequencing was performed on memory CD8+ T cells sorted from blood. Specified subset: CD45RO+ cells pooled with CCR7-negative TemRA cells. These receptors all come from a man between 18 and 35 years old in good health.

The CDR3: CASSSRESSYNSPLHF. The CDR3 coding sequence is TGTGCCAGCAGCTCCAGGGAGAGCTCCTATAATTCACCCCTCCACTTT. This chain links TRBV7-6 with TRBJ1-6; a weak D match, TRBD1 (5 bases). Deletions cut 4 bases from V and 0 bases from J, with 10 bases between. Germline lookup yields CDR1 SGHVS and CDR2 FNYEAQ. The CDR3 runs to 16 residues. Looking up the rest from reference TRBV7-6 and TRBJ1-6 gives the full variable domain: GAGVSQSPRYKVTKRGQDVALRCDPISGHVSLYWYRQALGQGPEFLTYFNYEAQQDKSGLPNDRFSAERPEGSISTLTIQRTEQRDSAMYRCASSSRESSYNSPLHFGNGTRLTVT.

The rearrangement links TRBV18 to TRBJ2-7; D is perhaps TRBD1 (5 bases). The CDR3 spans 14 residues. V was shortened by 0 bases and J by 4 bases, with 10 bases between the two germline ends. CDR1 and CDR2 (germline): KGHSH, LQKENI. CDR3 in amino acids: CASSPPRTKYEQYF. CDR3 DNA: TGTGCCAGCTCACCACCGAGGACAAAGTACGAGCAGTACTTC.

CDR3 nucleotide sequence: TGTGCCAGCAGCGACAGGGGTTGGATCTACGAGCAGTACTTC. Translation: CASSDRGWIYEQYF. The J gene is TRBJ2-7, the V gene TRBV5-6; 8 nucleotides align to TRBD1. Losses at the gene ends were 4 bases for V and 3 bases for J; bases not matched to a gene: 6. Germline CDR1 and CDR2: SGHDT and YYEEEE. The CDR3 has 14 amino acids.

J is TRBJ1-4 and V is TRBV15, with D hard to call. Germline V gene data show CDR1 as LNHNV and CDR2 as YYDKDF (reference sequence). Trimming pared 0 bases from V and 5 bases from J, leaving 13 bases between. CDR3 length equals 16 residues. Here the CDR3 reads CATSRDVGSMNEKLFF. The CDR3 coding sequence is TGTGCCACCAGCAGAGATGTGGGCAGTATGAATGAAAAACTGTTTTTT.

Notes on this clone: This likely came from a read error, as a far larger clone is one base away. In the same sample, other DNA sequences code for this CDR3. The rearrangement joins TRBV5-6 to TRBJ2-5; D is ambiguous. The CDR3 is 13 amino acids. Trimming took off 0 bases at V and 3 bases at J, with 6 bases between the two ends. CDR1 SGHDT and CDR2 YYEEEE come from the germline V gene. The CDR3 reads CASSLVLEETQYF. CDR3 nucleotide sequence: TGTGCCAGCAGCTTGGTTCTGGAAGAGACCCAGTACTTC.

Notes on this clone: One base separates it from a far larger clone, so it is likely a read error. The same CDR3 is also encoded by other DNA sequences in this sample. This chain connects TRBV7-8 to TRBJ2-7; perhaps TRBD2 as D (6 bases). Looked up from germline, CDR1 is SGHVS and CDR2 is FQNEAQ. This CDR3 has 16 amino acids. The CDR3 region has the DNA TGTGCCAGCAGCTTGGGTTCTAGCGAGAGCTCCTACGAGCAATACTTC. As protein: CASSLGSSESSYEQYF. The variable domain in full, with the rest retrieved from reference TRBV7-8 and TRBJ2-7, is GAGVSQSPRYKVAKRGQDVALRCDPISGHVSLFWYQQALGQGPEFLTYFQNEAQLDKSGLPSDRFFAERPEGSVSTLKIQRTQQEDSAVYLCASSLGSSESSYEQYFGPGTRLTVT.

This sequence joins TRBV6-5 and TRBJ2-1, with D perhaps given as TRBD1 or TRBD2 (5 bases each). With 4 bases removed from V and 9 bases from J, the gap between germline ends came to 22 bases. Germline V lookup: CDR1 MNHEY, CDR2 SVGAGI. The CDR3 length is 16 residues. The CDR3 reads CASSWGQEASGSEQFF. The CDR3 DNA sequence: TGTGCCAGCAGTTGGGGCCAGGAGGCCTCAGGCAGTGAGCAGTTCTTC.

This chain uses TRBV10-3 with TRBJ2-7; D is tentatively TRBD1 or TRBD2 (6 bases each). Germline V gene data show CDR1 as ENHRY and CDR2 as SYGVKD. Trimming removed 5 bases at V and 3 bases at J, with 14 bases between. The CDR3 covers 14 residues. CDR3 sequence (DNA): TGTGCCATCAGTTGGGCAGGGGAGGACTACGAGCAGTACTTC. It yields the protein CAISWAGEDYEQYF.

This chain connects TRBV9 to TRBJ2-5; 11 nucleotides agree with TRBD2. The length of the CDR3 is 17 residues. V was pared by 4 bases and J by 5 bases, with 13 bases of the junction left unmatched. Looked up from germline, CDR1 is SGDLS and CDR2 is YYNGEE. The CDR3 DNA reads as TGTGCCAGCAGCCCCGCAGCTATAGCGGGAGGGAAGGAGACCCAGTACTTC. Translating it yields CASSPAAIAGGKETQYF.

This clone was seen only a few times. The chain recombines TRBV11-2 with TRBJ2-1, with D perhaps being TRBD1 or TRBD2 (6 bases each). Trimming pared 1 base from V and 2 bases from J, leaving 9 bases between. Germline V CDR1 and CDR2: SGHAT, FQNNGV. CDR3 length: 15 amino acids. The CDR3 reads CASSLAGEAYNEQFF. CDR3 sequence (DNA): TGTGCCAGCAGCTTAGCAGGGGAGGCCTACAATGAGCAGTTCTTC.

The rearrangement uses TRBV9 and TRBJ2-2, with D unresolved. The CDR3 is made up of 13 amino acids. The germline V gene has CDR1 SGDLS and CDR2 YYNGEE. V was pared by 7 bases and J by 6 bases, with 13 bases between. The CDR3 loop is CASGGSTAGELFF. In DNA, the CDR3 is TGTGCCAGCGGCGGTTCGACTGCCGGGGAGCTGTTTTTT.

This chain links TRBV6-5 with TRBJ1-2; 7 nucleotides line up with TRBD1. CDR3 length: 14 amino acids. Germline CDR1 MNHEY, CDR2 SVGAGI. The V and J ends lost 2 bases and 8 bases, in that order; junction bases with no gene match: 8. The chain's CDR3 is CASSYMQGGEGYTF. CDR3 DNA sequence: TGTGCCAGCAGTTACATGCAGGGGGGTGAGGGCTACACCTTC.

This clone has a handful of counts. V gene TRBV19 combines with J gene TRBJ1-1; D not certain. CDR1 LNHDA and CDR2 SQIVND come from the germline V gene (reference sequence). Trimming removed 6 bases at V and 7 bases at J, with 21 bases between. CDR3 size: 15 residues. CDR3 nucleotides: TGTGCCAGTAGCATCCCTACCAAAAAGGGAGGTGAAGCTTTCTTT. It yields the protein CASSIPTKKGGEAFF.

The chain couples TRBV30 to TRBJ2-7; 10 bases line up with TRBD1. CDR1 is GTSNPN and CDR2 is SVGIG in the germline V gene (reference sequence). The CDR3 has 15 residues. Germline trimming cut 4 bases from V and 0 bases from J; bases unmatched to any gene: 6. CDR3 protein: CAWNLGTGASYEQYF. In nucleotides, the CDR3 is TGTGCCTGGAATTTAGGGACAGGGGCCTCCTACGAGCAGTACTTC.

A remark on this clone: Other nucleotide sequences from this sample produce the same CDR3. The rearrangement uses TRBV28 and TRBJ2-7; D might be TRBD1 (6 bases). CDR1 is MDHEN and CDR2 is SYDVKM in the germline V gene. The CDR3 sequence is 14 residues long. Trimming removed 3 bases at V and 0 bases at J, with 9 bases between. CDR3 protein: CASSLGHHSYEQYF. Here the CDR3 DNA reads TGTGCCAGCAGTTTGGGACATCACTCCTACGAGCAGTACTTC.

V gene TRBV27 combines with J gene TRBJ2-7; 8 bases fit TRBD1. Germline V lookup: CDR1 MNHEY, CDR2 SMNVEV (reference sequence). Unmatched junction bases numbered 6, after V lost 0 bases and J lost 5 bases. This CDR3 has 15 amino acids. The CDR3 here is CASSLSTGGHHEQYF. The CDR3 nucleotides are TGTGCCAGCAGTTTATCAACAGGGGGGCATCACGAGCAGTACTTC.

In the case of this clone: A read error is likely here: a far larger clone is one base away. The chain employs TRBV5-6 and TRBJ2-7; D is perhaps TRBD1 (6 bases). The ends were cut back, 0 bases at V and 3 bases at J, with 7 bases in the middle. This CDR3 is 13 amino acids long. The germline gives CDR1 SGHDT, CDR2 YYEEEE. Written as DNA, the CDR3 is TGTGCCAGCAGCTTGGAAGGGGGCTACGAGCAGTACTTC. Residues: CASSLEGGYEQYF.

This clone appeared once. The chain recombines TRBV5-1 with TRBJ2-7; no firm D call. With 1 base removed from V and 3 bases from J, the gap between germline ends came to 11 bases. Germline V lookup: CDR1 SGHRS, CDR2 YFSETQ. This CDR3 is 14 amino acids long. The CDR3 reads CASSLSRRYYEQYF. The DNA for the CDR3 is TGCGCCAGCAGCTTGAGCCGGCGGTACTACGAGCAGTACTTC.

This clone was counted once. This chain uses TRBV6-5 with TRBJ2-1; D possibly corresponds to TRBD1 (6 bases). CDR3 length: 14 amino acids. Trimming stripped 6 bases from V and 3 bases from J, with 12 bases between. Germline loops: CDR1 MNHEY, CDR2 SVGAGI. CDR3 sequence: CASSLGGIYNEQFF. CDR3 sequence (DNA): TGTGCCAGCAGCTTAGGGGGAATCTACAATGAGCAGTTCTTC.

The CDR3: CASSYDRQGAGEKLFF. CDR3 DNA: TGTGCCAGCAGTTACGACCGACAGGGGGCCGGAGAAAAACTGTTTTTT. V gene TRBV6-7 combines with J gene TRBJ1-4, with 10 bases lining up with TRBD1. TRBV6-7 is recorded as an ORF, its role being uncertain. The CDR3 extends over 16 amino acids. Trimming removed 2 bases from V and 8 bases from J; junction bases left unmatched: 8.

This clone was recorded a few times. The chain has TRBV4-1 and TRBJ2-7, with 10 nucleotides matching TRBD2. Germline V gene lookup returns CDR1 MGHRA and CDR2 YSYEKL. The CDR3 totals 16 residues. With V trimmed by 1 base and J by 4 bases, 7 bases remained unmatched. The CDR3 reads CASSQVSSGGTYEQYF. CDR3 in DNA: TGCGCCAGCAGCCAAGTTTCTAGCGGGGGTACTTACGAGCAGTACTTC.

The chain recombines TRBV5-4 with TRBJ2-7; D might be TRBD1 (6 bases). The CDR3 consists of 16 residues. Germline loops: CDR1 SGHNT, CDR2 YYREEE (reference sequence). Trimming stripped 4 bases from V and 6 bases from J, with 23 bases between. DNA for the CDR3: TGTGCCAGCAGCGCTTTCCCAGGGGCGTTCTTCGCCGAGCAGTACTTC. This translates into CASSAFPGAFFAEQYF.

V usage is TRBV28 and J usage is TRBJ2-2; D call uncertain. V was cut by 7 bases and J by 0 bases, with 12 bases left in between. Germline V lookup: CDR1 MDHEN, CDR2 SYDVKM. The CDR3 consists of 15 residues. CDR3 residues: CASNPGPTNTGELFF. DNA for the CDR3: TGTGCCAGCAACCCCGGCCCTACGAACACCGGGGAGCTGTTTTTT.

This chain uses TRBV10-2 with TRBJ2-1, with TRBD1 matching over 7 bases. V trimming: 3 bases; J trimming: 3 bases; junction bases outside the gene matches: 14. The CDR3 is 18 residues long. Germline V gives CDR1 WSHSY, CDR2 SAAADI. The CDR3 sequence is CASSEEKYRGPYYNEQFF. In nucleotides, the CDR3 is TGCGCCAGCAGTGAAGAAAAATACAGGGGCCCCTACTACAATGAGCAGTTCTTC.

This chain connects TRBV13 to TRBJ2-3; D is possibly TRBD2 (5 bases). The CDR3 covers 15 residues. CDR1 is PRHDT and CDR2 is FYEKMQ in the germline V gene (reference sequence). Trimming cost V 3 bases and J 4 bases, with 14 bases left between them. The CDR3 loop reads CASSFPSEGSDTQYF. The CDR3 DNA is TGTGCCAGCAGCTTCCCCTCCGAGGGCTCAGATACGCAGTATTTT.

This clone occurred once. The gene calls are TRBV27 and TRBJ2-6; no clear D gene. With 3 bases removed from V and 0 bases from J, the gap between germline ends came to 12 bases. CDR3 length: 17 amino acids. The germline gives CDR1 MNHEY, CDR2 SMNVEV (reference sequence). CDR3: CASSFTPTYSGANVLTF. The CDR3, as DNA: TGTGCCAGCAGTTTCACACCCACATACTCTGGGGCCAACGTCCTGACTTTC.

V is TRBV6-5 and J is TRBJ2-7; 11 bases line up with TRBD1. The junction had 8 bases not matched to a gene; V was cut back by 4 bases and J by 3 bases. Germline loops: CDR1 MNHEY, CDR2 SVGAGI. The CDR3 runs 16 residues. The CDR3 reads CASSFGQGARGYEQYF. As DNA, the CDR3 is TGTGCCAGCAGTTTCGGACAGGGGGCGCGGGGCTACGAGCAGTACTTC.

This clone was observed once. Other DNA sequences of this sample code for an identical CDR3. This rearrangement joins TRBV5-6 to TRBJ2-7; D remains unclear. Trimming left V 0 bases short and J 1 base short, with 5 bases between. The CDR3 length is 13 residues. Germline assignment: CDR1 SGHDT and CDR2 YYEEEE. CDR3 coding DNA: TGTGCCAGCAGCTTGGGCTCATCCTACGAGCAGTACTTC. It is translated as CASSLGSSYEQYF.

CDR3 sequence: CASSLGPRYEQYF. CDR3 nucleotides: TGTGCCAGCAGTTTAGGCCCTCGTTACGAGCAGTACTTC. The rearrangement joins TRBV28 to TRBJ2-7; no clear D gene. Germline loops: CDR1 MDHEN, CDR2 SYDVKM. V lost 2 bases to trimming and J lost 4 bases, with 9 bases between them. This CDR3 has 13 residues.